Below are 2 T cell receptor beta chains sequenced from a single sample in a study of T cell responses to AZD1222 COVID-19 vaccine. Repertoires were generated with immunoSEQ multiplex PCR, while TCRdb's copy carries only in-frame clones and drops some. In the table there are 150,000 to 200,000 clones, around 90% of which are singletons. The material was peripheral blood, obtained on day 0 of AZD1222 vaccination. The receptors were gathered from an adult in good health.

This rearrangement joins TRBV2 to TRBJ1-2; no definite D call. The CDR3 sequence is 13 residues long. Per the germline V gene, CDR1 is SNHLY and CDR2 is FYNNEI. Deletions cut 6 bases from V and 4 bases from J, with 12 bases between. CDR3 sequence reads: CASSLTTSYGYTF. CDR3 coding DNA: TGTGCCAGCAGCCTAACTACGAGCTATGGCTACACCTTC.

V usage is TRBV7-2 and J usage is TRBJ1-3; D possibly corresponds to TRBD1 (6 bases). The germline V and J ends were trimmed by 1 base and 0 bases, with 13 bases remaining between them. The V gene's germline CDR1 is SGHTA and CDR2 FQGNSA. The CDR3 spans 17 residues. This CDR3 is CASSLGTESFSGNTIYF. In nucleotides, the CDR3 is TGTGCCAGCAGCTTAGGGACAGAAAGTTTCTCTGGAAACACCATATATTTT.